This T cell receptor beta chain is from a study of shared clonotypes between healthy human individuals. CDR1 is MNHNS, CDR2 SASEGT, per germline. Trimming removed 1 base from V and 4 bases from J, with 14 bases in between. The CDR3 is 16 residues long. TCRdb's table, derived via immunoSEQ multiplex PCR, lists solely in-frame clones and lacks some. The data hold around 1.1 million clones, with 77% observed a single time. Donors were healthy HIV-negative adults without recently reported acute infections or vaccinations. The chain uses TRBV6-1 and TRBJ1-3, with D possibly being TRBD1 (5 bases). The material sequenced was memory CD4+ T cells from PBMCs. The subset is: CD45RA-negative fraction. This TCR came from a man younger than 30 in good health. Some clones in this sample may be carry-over from other donors' samples. CDR3: CASSEVAGRGGNTIYF. As DNA, the CDR3 is TGTGCCAGCAGTGAAGTCGCAGGGCGCGGCGGAAACACCATATATTTT.